What follows are 8 T cell receptor beta chains derived from one specimen sequenced in a study of cytomegalovirus exposure and HLA in healthy donors. PCR employed 60 Vbeta and 13 Jbeta primers. Assay: immunoSEQ multiplex PCR; the TCRdb copy retains only in-frame clones and omits some. The repertoire consists of 160,000 or so clones, with almost 80% occurring once and the leading ten covering 9.5% to 10%. Sequenced material: PBMCs. The receptor set was obtained from a man younger than 35 in good health and CMV-seropositive.

This sequence joins TRBV21-1 and TRBJ2-1; the DNA was not used to check the table's D call, TRBD1. TRBV21-1 is recorded as a pseudogene. This CDR3 contains 16 residues. Written as DNA, the CDR3 is TGTGCCAGCAGCAAAGCTTGCAGGGGGAAGAACAATGAGCAGTTCTTC. Translation gives CASSKACRGKNNEQFF.

V usage is TRBV7-3 and J usage is TRBJ2-3; D perhaps matches TRBD1 (6 bases). The CDR3 spans 15 residues. Per the germline V gene, CDR1 is SGHTA and CDR2 is FQGTGA. Trimming took off 5 bases at V and 5 bases at J, with 17 bases between the two ends. CDR3 region: CASSPSVGALDTQYF. The CDR3 DNA is TGTGCCAGCAGCCCCTCCGTGGGGGCCCTAGATACGCAGTATTTT.

The V call is TRBV5-1, the J call TRBJ2-5, with 8 bases identical to TRBD2. The CDR3 spans 13 residues. V trimming: 1 base; J trimming: 4 bases; junction bases outside the gene matches: 0. CDR1 and CDR2 from the germline V gene are SGHRS and YFSETQ. The CDR3 nucleotides read TGCGCCAGCAGCTTGCGGGAGGGAGAGACCCAGTACTTC. Its protein product is CASSLREGETQYF.

CDR3 coding DNA: TGCAGCGTTGAACAGGGGACGCGGGGCTACACCTTC. This gives the protein CSVEQGTRGYTF. V and J are TRBV29-1 and TRBJ1-2; possibly TRBD1 for D (6 bases). V was pared by 2 bases and J by 8 bases, with 12 bases between. There are 12 residues in the CDR3. The germline CDR1 and CDR2 sequences are SQVTM and ANQGSEA.

The chain has TRBV29-1 and TRBJ2-7, with D unclear. V lost 7 bases and J lost 0, with 25 bases in between. This CDR3 region has 17 residues. Germline assignment: CDR1 SQVTM and CDR2 ANQGSEA. CDR3 amino acids: CSADERRIERDSYEQYF. CDR3 sequence (DNA): TGCAGCGCCGACGAACGCCGGATCGAGCGCGACTCCTACGAGCAGTACTTC.

This clone was seen a few times. V is TRBV10-3 and J is TRBJ1-1; 7 nucleotides align to TRBD1. Germline-derived CDR1 and CDR2 are ENHRY and SYGVKD. CDR3 length: 16 residues. V trimming: 4 bases; J trimming: 1 base; junction bases outside the gene matches: 9. CDR3 coding DNA: TGTGCCATCAGTGCCTTGGGGACAGCGTCGAACACTGAAGCTTTCTTT. Encoded protein: CAISALGTASNTEAFF.

The rearrangement uses TRBV7-2 and TRBJ1-1; D gene unclear. The germline gives CDR1 SGHTA, CDR2 FQGNSA. The CDR3 spans 13 residues. Deletions cut 6 bases from V and 0 bases from J, with 8 bases between. The CDR3 protein is CASSAGVNTEAFF. CDR3 nucleotide sequence: TGTGCCAGCAGTGCAGGCGTGAACACTGAAGCTTTCTTT.

The J gene is TRBJ1-2, the V gene TRBV5-6, with 7 positions matching TRBD1. The germline gives CDR1 SGHDT, CDR2 YYEEEE. V was pared by 4 bases and J by 4 bases, with 7 bases of the junction left unmatched. The CDR3 contains 14 residues. The CDR3 is CASSPGTAIYGYTF. CDR3 sequence (DNA): TGTGCCAGCAGCCCTGGGACAGCAATCTATGGCTACACCTTC.